This note documents a single T cell receptor beta chain sequence. Antigen unknown. PCR employed 60 Vbeta and 13 Jbeta primers. Repertoires were generated with immunoSEQ multiplex PCR, while TCRdb's copy carries only in-frame clones and drops some. The sample consists of 180,000 or so clones, around 88% of them appearing once. Losses at the gene ends were 7 bases for V and 1 base for J; bases not matched to a gene: 19. The CDR3 totals 19 residues. Germline CDR1 LNHDA, CDR2 SQIVND (reference sequence). The data derive from a study of cytomegalovirus exposure and HLA in healthy donors. Study-wide results and limits: A reported reduction in N-insertions relative to the roughly 710-donor mean was seen in an Asian-associated ancestry cluster in a later analysis. Later analysis demonstrated an association between a missense DCLRE1C variant and TCR beta V- and J-gene trimming. A later analysis appeared to link common viral pathogens to several of the most significant clusters.

The chain carries TRBV19 and TRBJ1-5; TRBD1 agrees at 7 bases. The receptor's source is a woman aged 25 to 45 in good health and CMV-seronegative. The sequencing input was PBMCs. As DNA, the CDR3 is TGTGCCAGTACCCCATGGGTGGGCAGGGGGGTCGGGAGCAATCAGCCCCAGCATTTT. Its protein product is CASTPWVGRGVGSNQPQHF.